Shown below are 31 T cell receptor beta chains from a single sample sequenced in a study of human T cells and chemical hapten exposure. Each CDR3 protein is one row after TCRdb ran MiXCR on the RACE reads. The data show some 340,000 distinct CDR3 sequences, 6% to 8.5% seen once. Sample time point: patch test 1, 2 weeks after DPC sensitization. Indicated treatment: therapeutic diphenylcyclopropenone sensitization with weekly scalp DPC. The sample was whole blood, taken in connection with sensitization to the hapten diphenylcyclopropenone (DPC). These receptors were collected from a woman between 18 and 29 years old with alopecia areata. Some clones in this sample may be carry-over from other donors' samples.

V and J are TRBV7-9 and TRBJ2-6, with a possible D match to TRBD1 (5 bases). Germline-derived CDR1 and CDR2 are SEHNR and FQNEAQ (reference sequence). The CDR3 is 17 amino acids. Deletions cut 5 bases from V and 0 bases from J, with 14 bases between. CDR3 DNA sequence: TGTGCCAGCAGCCCCTGGCAGGGCTCCTCTGGGGCCAACGTCCTGACTTTC. Its translation: CASSPWQGSSGANVLTF.

This clonotype occurred a few times. CDR3 amino acids: CASSWGTGPIVQPQHF. As DNA, the CDR3 is TGTGCCAGCAGTTGGGGGACAGGGCCGATAGTTCAGCCCCAGCATTTT. This rearrangement joins TRBV6-6 to TRBJ1-5; 9 bases match TRBD1. Germline V gene sequence: CDR1 MNHNY, CDR2 SVGAGI (reference sequence). J lost 6 bases, V lost 4 bases, and 10 bases had no gene match. The CDR3 runs to 16 residues.

The chain is built from TRBV10-3 and TRBJ2-1; TRBD2 aligns across 9 bases. The CDR3 spans 15 residues. V lost 4 bases and J lost 3; bases outside the gene matches: 4. Germline CDR1 ENHRY, CDR2 SYGVKD. CDR3 region: CAISGASGIYNEQFF. Written as DNA, the CDR3 is TGTGCCATCAGTGGGGCTAGCGGGATCTACAATGAGCAGTTCTTC.

The chain carries TRBV7-2 and TRBJ2-7, with unresolved D. The ends were cut back, 5 bases at V and 2 bases at J, with 13 bases in the middle. The CDR3 loop spans 14 amino acids. Looked up from germline, CDR1 is SGHTA and CDR2 is FQGNSA. The CDR3 nucleotides are TGTGCCAGCAGCCCAGACGCGGCCGCCTACGAGCAGTACTTC. Translation: CASSPDAAAYEQYF.

At least ten counts were recorded for this clonotype. The chain carries TRBV7-2 and TRBJ1-3; D might be TRBD1 (5 bases). The CDR3 loop spans 16 amino acids. CDR1 and CDR2 (germline): SGHTA, FQGNSA. V dropped 3 bases and J dropped 3 bases, with 15 bases sitting between them. CDR3 amino acids: CASSLSGRSYGNTIYF. CDR3 DNA sequence: TGTGCCAGCAGCTTGTCGGGGCGAAGCTATGGAAACACCATATATTTT.

The J gene is TRBJ2-7, the V gene TRBV6-5; TRBD1 agrees at 10 bases. The germline CDR1 and CDR2 sequences are MNHEY and SVGAGI. V dropped 6 bases and J dropped 2; count of bases not matched to a gene: 7. The CDR3 totals 15 residues. This chain's CDR3 is CASRLRDRGAYEQYF. CDR3 DNA sequence: TGTGCCAGCAGACTCCGGGACAGGGGAGCCTACGAGCAGTACTTC.

This clonotype has only a few counts. This chain joins TRBV18 and TRBJ2-5; D is unresolved. The V gene lost 3 bases and the J gene lost 4 bases, with 18 bases spanning the gap. This CDR3 region has 16 residues. CDR1 and CDR2 from the germline V gene are KGHSH and LQKENI. The chain's CDR3 is CASSPAGPRTRETQYF. CDR3 bases: TGTGCCAGCTCACCTGCCGGGCCAAGAACCCGAGAGACCCAGTACTTC.

The table lists this clonotype with many counts. One end of the junction fails to match germline, which may point to a read error. The CDR3 protein is CASRPQPFF. The CDR3 DNA reads TGTGCCAGCAGGCCCCAGCCATTCTTC. This chain joins TRBV7-2 and TRBJ2-4, with D uncertain. Germline-derived CDR1 and CDR2 are SGHTA and FQGNSA. The CDR3 sequence is 9 residues long.

This clonotype has ten or more counts. The rearrangement links TRBV14 to TRBJ2-7, with 10 bases matching TRBD1. Germline trimming cut 7 bases from V and 8 bases from J; bases unmatched to any gene: 8. Germline V CDR1 and CDR2: SGHDN, FVKESK. The CDR3 runs 13 residues. The CDR3 sequence: CASTRGQGEKQYF. CDR3 nucleotides: TGTGCCAGCACCCGCGGACAGGGGGAGAAGCAGTACTTC.

The chain carries TRBV12-3 or TRBV12-4 and TRBJ1-1; D gene unclear. Trimming shortened V by 2 bases and J by 6 bases, and 10 bases separated the two germline ends. This CDR3 spans 13 amino acids. This CDR3 reads CASSLWGGSEAFF. As DNA, the CDR3 is TGTGCCAGCAGTTTATGGGGAGGTTCTGAAGCTTTCTTT.

This clonotype has at least ten counts. The CDR3 region is CSARALGLLEAFF. In DNA form, the CDR3 reads TGCAGTGCTAGAGCATTAGGGCTACTTGAAGCTTTCTTT. The chain is built from TRBV20-1 and TRBJ1-1; the D is unclear. Per germline, CDR1 DFQATT and CDR2 SNEGSKA (reference sequence). The CDR3 totals 13 residues. The ends were cut back, 1 base at V and 7 bases at J, with 13 bases in the middle.

The chain has TRBV28 and TRBJ1-1, with D perhaps TRBD1 (5 bases). CDR1 is MDHEN and CDR2 is SYDVKM in the germline V gene. CDR3 length: 19 amino acids. V was trimmed by 0 bases and J by 0 bases, leaving 20 bases between them. The chain's CDR3 is CASSLCNCAEGPLNTEAFF. The CDR3 DNA sequence: TGTGCCAGCAGTTTATGTAATTGTGCGGAGGGGCCCCTGAACACTGAAGCTTTCTTT.

This clonotype was seen repeatedly, ten times or more. The V and J genes are TRBV11-3 and TRBJ2-5; possible D gene TRBD2, 6 bases. The germline gives CDR1 SGHNT, CDR2 YENEEA. The CDR3 consists of 14 residues. V lost 3 bases and J 5 bases, leaving 13 bases between the germline ends. The CDR3 protein is CASSLGGEAETQYF. The CDR3 nucleotides are TGTGCCAGCAGCTTGGGCGGGGAGGCGGAGACCCAGTACTTC. The full variable domain, in which reference TRBV11-3 and TRBJ2-5 provide the parts outside the CDR3, is EAGVVQSPRYKIIEKKQPVAFWCNPISGHNTLYWYLQNLGQGPELLIRYENEEAVDDSQLPKDRFSAERLKGVDSTLKIQPAELGDSAVYLCASSLGGEAETQYFGPGTRLLVL.

This clonotype occurred a few times. The chain has TRBV7-9 and TRBJ1-2, with D unresolved. The CDR3 is 17 amino acids. CDR1 is SEHNR, CDR2 FQNEAQ, per germline (reference sequence). Trimming removed 0 bases from V and 5 bases from J, with 19 bases in between. In DNA form, the CDR3 reads TGTGCCAGCAGCTTAGCGCAAGGCCGGGAACCCCCATATGGCTACACCTTC. Translating it yields CASSLAQGREPPYGYTF.

This clonotype appeared a few times. V is TRBV27 and J is TRBJ1-6, with D maybe TRBD1 (5 bases). Looked up from germline, CDR1 is MNHEY and CDR2 is SMNVEV (reference sequence). The V and J ends lost 5 bases and 12 bases respectively, with 20 bases between them. The CDR3 has 15 residues. In DNA, the CDR3 is TGTGCCAGCAGTGAGAGGGGTTTCACGGTTGAACCCCTCCACTTT. Translated: CASSERGFTVEPLHF.

A few counts support this clonotype. The chain carries TRBV12-3 or TRBV12-4 and TRBJ1-1, with 7 bases aligning to TRBD1. CDR3 size: 15 residues. Losses at the gene ends were 8 bases for V and 0 bases for J; bases not matched to a gene: 9. The CDR3 DNA reads as TGTGCCAGCGCATCTTTACAGGGGATGAACACTGAAGCTTTCTTT. Protein: CASASLQGMNTEAFF.

This rearrangement joins TRBV7-2 to TRBJ1-5; D is ambiguous. The ends were cut back, 5 bases at V and 3 bases at J, with 8 bases in the middle. The germline V gene encodes CDR1 SGHTA and CDR2 FQGNSA. There are 13 residues in the CDR3. CDR3 sequence reads: CASSPRVNQPQHF. In DNA, the CDR3 is TGTGCCAGCAGCCCGAGGGTCAATCAGCCCCAGCATTTT.

V is TRBV20-1 and J is TRBJ2-7; 7 nucleotides match TRBD2. The V and J ends lost 6 bases and 2 bases, in that order; junction bases with no gene match: 4. Germline values: CDR1 DFQATT, CDR2 SNEGSKA (reference sequence). The CDR3 spans 12 residues. CDR3: CSAAGNAYEQYF. The DNA for the CDR3 is TGCAGTGCAGCGGGGAACGCCTACGAGCAGTACTTC.

In DNA form, the CDR3 reads TGTGCCATCAGACCAGTAGCGGGGGGTGGCACAGATACGCAGTATTTT. Protein sequence: CAIRPVAGGGTDTQYF. The gene calls are TRBV10-3 and TRBJ2-3; 10 bases are shared with TRBD2. With V trimmed by 6 bases and J by 1 base, 7 bases remained unmatched. Germline lookup yields CDR1 ENHRY and CDR2 SYGVKD. The CDR3 consists of 16 residues.

This clonotype was counted a few times. J is TRBJ1-1 and V is TRBV4-2; 8 bases agree with TRBD1. Germline assignment: CDR1 LGHNA and CDR2 YNFKEQ. This CDR3 is built from 16 residues. The ends lost 0 bases at V and 4 bases at J; junction bases unmatched: 7. The CDR3 bases are TGTGCCAGCAGCCAAGATCGGGCAGGGGGCTTCACTGAAGCTTTCTTT. It translates to CASSQDRAGGFTEAFF.

The table lists this clonotype with many counts. The chain is built from TRBV18 and TRBJ2-3; D unclear. The CDR3 loop spans 13 amino acids. Germline CDR1 is KGHSH and CDR2 is LQKENI. V was clipped by 2 bases and J by 1 base, with 4 bases between them. The chain's CDR3 is CASSPYRTDTQYF. In DNA form, the CDR3 reads TGTGCCAGCTCACCATACCGCACAGATACGCAGTATTTT. The entire variable domain, with the rest obtained from reference TRBV18 and TRBJ2-3, is as follows: NAGVMQNPRHLVRRRGQEARLRCSPMKGHSHVYWYRQLPEEGLKFMVYLQKENIIDESGMPKERFSAEFPKEGPSILRIQQVVRGDSAAYFCASSPYRTDTQYFGPGTRLTVL.

The rearrangement joins TRBV7-2 to TRBJ1-2; D ambiguous. Germline V CDR1 and CDR2: SGHTA, FQGNSA. V was shortened by 2 bases and J by 7 bases, with 11 bases between the two germline ends. The CDR3 spans 13 residues. DNA for the CDR3: TGTGCCAGCAGCTTACAGGAGGTACCTGGCTACACCTTC. This sequence encodes CASSLQEVPGYTF.

The sample holds many counts of this clonotype. This chain joins TRBV2 and TRBJ2-5; 8 bases align to TRBD1. The CDR3 contains 14 residues. Per the germline V gene, CDR1 is SNHLY and CDR2 is FYNNEI. The V segment lost 4 bases and the J segment 7 bases; nucleotides outside the gene matches: 8. CDR3: CASSGGTGRVTQYF. The DNA for the CDR3 is TGTGCCAGCAGTGGGGGGACAGGAAGGGTGACCCAGTACTTC.

The rearrangement links TRBV14 to TRBJ1-5; D uncertain. Trimming shortened V by 4 bases and J by 0 bases, and 13 bases separated the two germline ends. The germline V gene encodes CDR1 SGHDN and CDR2 FVKESK. The CDR3 consists of 16 residues. CDR3 DNA sequence: TGTGCCAGCAGCCCCCGGTACTCCTATAGCAATCAGCCCCAGCATTTT. This sequence encodes CASSPRYSYSNQPQHF.

This chain joins TRBV7-6 and TRBJ1-1, with a possible D match to TRBD1 (5 bases). Between the trimmed V and J ends, which lost 3 bases and 5 bases, there was a span of 13 bases. The CDR3 is 14 amino acids. Germline V gives CDR1 SGHVS, CDR2 FNYEAQ. CDR3 loop: CASSLSQRTTEAFF. The CDR3 DNA reads TGTGCCAGCAGCTTGTCCCAGCGGACAACTGAAGCTTTCTTT.

V usage is TRBV7-8 and J usage is TRBJ1-3; weak D call: TRBD1 (5 bases). Trimming cost V 5 bases and J 2 bases, with 10 bases left between them. Germline loops: CDR1 SGHVS, CDR2 FQNEAQ. There are 14 residues in the CDR3. This chain's CDR3 is CASSVGEAGNTIYF. The CDR3 nucleotides are TGTGCCAGCAGCGTGGGGGAAGCTGGAAACACCATATATTTT.

The genes are TRBV7-9 and TRBJ2-1; 9 positions agree with TRBD2. Germline V gives CDR1 SEHNR, CDR2 FQNEAQ (reference sequence). J was trimmed by 10 bases and V by 3 bases; bases with no gene match: 7. The CDR3 is 14 residues long. Written as DNA, the CDR3 is TGTGCCAGCAGCTTGGCGGGGGGGCCAAGGGAGCAGTTCTTC. This gives the protein CASSLAGGPREQFF.

As for this clonotype: Sequence at one end of the junction differs from germline and may be a read error. The chain carries TRBV3-1 and TRBJ2-3; no clear D. This CDR3 comprises 15 residues. CDR1 is LGHDT and CDR2 is YNNKEL in the germline V gene (reference sequence). The CDR3 here is CASSQGPLSTDTQCF. In DNA, the CDR3 is TGTGCCAGCAGCCAAGGTCCACTTAGCACAGATACGCAGTGTTTT.

This clonotype has a handful of counts. The chain employs TRBV5-1 and TRBJ2-5; D is perhaps TRBD1 (5 bases). With 5 bases removed from V and 2 bases from J, the gap between germline ends came to 22 bases. Germline assignment: CDR1 SGHRS and CDR2 YFSETQ. This CDR3 region has 17 residues. The CDR3 DNA reads TGCGCCAGCAGTCCTCCAGGGTCCGGCCGAACACAAGAGACCCAGTACTTC. Its protein is CASSPPGSGRTQETQYF.

In this sample, this clonotype turned up a few times. The gene calls are TRBV3-1 and TRBJ1-6, with D uncertain. The CDR3 is 14 amino acids. Germline V gives CDR1 LGHDT, CDR2 YNNKEL (reference sequence). V was shortened by 2 bases and J by 6 bases, with 8 bases between the two germline ends. CDR3: CASSQPGANSPLHF. CDR3 coding DNA: TGTGCCAGCAGCCAACCAGGAGCTAATTCACCCCTCCACTTT.

This clonotype has a handful of counts. The J gene is TRBJ2-2, the V gene TRBV6-2 or TRBV6-3, with 7 bases that match TRBD1. V was clipped by 8 bases and J by 3 bases; unmatched bases: 3. This CDR3 spans 13 amino acids. From germline, CDR1 is MNHEY and CDR2 SVGEGT. CDR3 in amino acids: CASRDSYTGELFF. CDR3 nucleotide sequence: TGTGCCAGCCGGGACAGCTACACCGGGGAGCTGTTTTTT.